A selection of T cell receptor beta chains follows, all from one sample in a study of T cells in Graves' hyperthyroidism and ophthalmopathy. Each CDR3 protein gets one entry after TCRdb re-called the multiplex PCR reads with MiXCR. The table records fewer than 500,000 distinct CDR3 sequences, 13% of them present only once. Sequenced material: blood. These TCRs come from a man aged 25-45 years with Graves' hyperthyroidism that later progressed to Graves' ophthalmopathy. Each CDR3 is given without its conserved first and last residue.

v_call | cdr3_aa
TRBV27 | ASMTNDIGYTQY
TRBV27 | ASKVREGRGYDTEAF
TRBV12-3/TRBV12-4 | ASSFLAGGQETQY
TRBV20-1 | SAEEETQY
TRBV11-2 | ASSSPGGRGLQETQY
TRBV5-1 | ASSPGLGSSSYEQY
TRBV2 | ASSEVRKNTEAF
TRBV7-9 | ASTPRGGGVAEQF
TRBV5-1 | ASSLEGSYEQF
TRBV7-2 | ASRTGWRLPLH
TRBV10-3 | AINTGTQGNEQF
TRBV2 | ASSENLDRASYGYT
TRBV2 | ARETWGLGTDTQY
TRBV7-9 | AISKAGGVTGELF
TRBV5-5 | ASSSLRETQY
TRBV27 | ASSLSLVAGGRIPETQY
TRBV5-1 | ASSARTSFHEQY
TRBV18 | ASSPPGLAGSYNEQF
TRBV20-1 | SASRALSYEQY
TRBV19 | ASTLRGPDQPQH
TRBV5-1 | ASSFNTVEGYT
TRBV20-1 | SARTSYDRGSNEQY
TRBV3-1 | ASQGSIAGMSLFATQY
TRBV28 | ASSTRAPTEAF
TRBV3-1 | ASARGGTQY
TRBV6-6 | ASSYGTGVLETQY
TRBV7-9 | ASSSSGETGELF